This TCR beta chain was sequenced for a study of blood T cells in healthy people across ages. Investigators took about 10 milliliters of peripheral blood from every donor. The study, taken as a whole, reports: Across the age range, TCR beta diversity per million T cells fell in a roughly linear way. PBMCs left unsorted prevented a conclusive naive versus antigen-experienced comparison.

On this clonotype itself: Antigen unknown. This may arise from a read error, as a much more abundant clone is one base away.

Primed by a sample-barcoded 5' primer and a J-beta primer mix, a second PCR proceeded for 7 to 11 cycles. TCRdb ran MiXCR on the 5' RACE reads and lists one entry per CDR3 protein. Of some 1.4 million distinct CDR3 sequences listed, roughly 40% were seen once; the top ten hold under 8%. The germline gives CDR1 SNHLY, CDR2 FYNNEI. This CDR3 has 15 residues. V was cut by 10 bases and J by 0 bases, with 13 bases left in between. The chain has TRBV2 and TRBJ2-6, with D perhaps given as TRBD1 or TRBD2 (5 bases each). Sample: blood. The clonotype originates from a young woman in good health. CDR3: CAIYGDPSGANVLTF. The CDR3 region has the DNA TGTGCCATCTACGGGGACCCCTCTGGGGCCAACGTCCTGACTTTC.